What follows are 28 T cell receptor beta chains derived from one specimen sequenced in a study of blood T cell repertoires in COVID-19. Libraries were prepared by immunoSEQ multiplex PCR; TCRdb keeps only in-frame clonotypes and omits some of them. This sample has 98,000 or so clones, with about four fifths found just once. The sample was peripheral blood. All receptors derive from a woman in her sixties or seventies with acute or convalescent COVID-19.

CDR3 in DNA: TGTGCCAGCAGTTTCACTTACAGCTATGAAGCTTTCTTT. This codes for CASSFTYSYEAFF. The rearrangement links TRBV28 to TRBJ1-1; D is unresolved. The CDR3 runs to 13 residues. The V gene's germline CDR1 is MDHEN and CDR2 SYDVKM. V was clipped by 3 bases and J by 7 bases, with 12 bases between them.

With respect to this clone: One junction end disagrees with the germline gene, perhaps due to a read error. This chain links TRBV7-9 with TRBJ2-5, with 9 bases fitting TRBD1. Germline assignment: CDR1 SEHNR and CDR2 FQNEAQ (reference sequence). The CDR3 extends over 14 amino acids. The CDR3 loop reads CASSLGQGQKTQYF. DNA of the CDR3: TGTGCCAGCAGCTTGGGACAGGGCCAAAAGACCCAGTACTTC.

Here the CDR3 reads CASNNRDNHQPQHF. CDR3 coding DNA: TGTGCCAGCAATAACCGGGACAACCATCAGCCCCAGCATTTT. The V gene is TRBV6-6, the J gene TRBJ1-5; weak D call: TRBD1 (6 bases). V was pared by 7 bases and J by 5 bases, with 15 bases between. This CDR3 has 14 residues. Germline V CDR1 and CDR2: MNHNY, SVGAGI (reference sequence).

The sample holds one count of this clone. V is TRBV10-3 and J is TRBJ2-3, with 8 bases matching TRBD1. After removal of 3 bases from V and 4 bases from J, the junction contained 6 bases not matched to a gene. The CDR3 is 15 amino acids. Germline V gives CDR1 ENHRY, CDR2 SYGVKD. CDR3 sequence reads: CAISDGGTGSDTQYF. The CDR3 DNA is TGTGCCATCAGTGATGGGGGGACAGGCTCAGATACGCAGTATTTT.

V is TRBV3-1 (or the pseudogene TRBV3-2) and J is TRBJ2-5; 7 bases align to TRBD2. The V segment lost 1 base and the J segment 7 bases; nucleotides outside the gene matches: 9. Germline V lookup: CDR1 LGHDT, CDR2 YNNKEL (reference sequence). This CDR3 is built from 15 residues. CDR3 region: CASSQGSGRLGTQYF. Written as DNA, the CDR3 is TGTGCCAGCAGCCAAGGTAGCGGGCGGCTAGGGACCCAGTACTTC.

This chain uses TRBV29-1 with TRBJ1-6, with 7 bases fitting TRBD1. The CDR3 is 13 amino acids. Germline CDR1 and CDR2: SQVTM and ANQGSEA. The J segment lost 15 bases and the V segment lost 2 bases, leaving 10 bases of the junction unmatched. The CDR3 DNA sequence: TGCAGCGTTGAAACGGCGCGAGGGGGCGACCTCCACTTT. As protein: CSVETARGGDLHF.

This clone occurred a few times. V usage is TRBV28 and J usage is TRBJ2-3, with 12 bases aligning to TRBD2. The CDR3 has 15 residues. The J segment lost 4 bases and the V segment lost 6 bases, leaving 5 bases of the junction unmatched. CDR1 and CDR2 (germline): MDHEN, SYDVKM. In DNA form, the CDR3 reads TGTGCCAGCAGCTCTAGCGGGGGGGGGTCAGATACGCAGTATTTT. Encoded protein: CASSSSGGGSDTQYF.

The chain has TRBV5-6 and TRBJ1-3; no reliable D call. CDR1 is SGHDT and CDR2 is YYEEEE in the germline V gene. The CDR3 runs 16 residues. Trimming left V 1 base short and J 2 bases short, with 13 bases between. The CDR3 DNA follows: TGTGCCAGCAGCTTGTACGGGATGGGCGCTGGAAACACCATATATTTT. This gives the protein CASSLYGMGAGNTIYF.

V and J are TRBV10-3 and TRBJ2-7, with TRBD2 matching 13 bases. Germline loops: CDR1 ENHRY, CDR2 SYGVKD. V was pared by 3 bases and J by 2 bases, with 4 bases of the junction left unmatched. CDR3 size: 16 residues. For the CDR3, the DNA is TGTGCCATCAGTGAACTAGCGGGAGGGCTCCCCTACGAGCAGTACTTC. Residues: CAISELAGGLPYEQYF.

This chain joins TRBV18 and TRBJ2-7; 10 nucleotides match TRBD1. V trimming: 5 bases; J trimming: 0 bases; junction bases outside the gene matches: 10. CDR1 is KGHSH, CDR2 LQKENI, per germline. The CDR3 extends over 17 amino acids. CDR3 loop: CASSYSGTGANSYEQYV. CDR3 sequence (DNA): TGTGCCAGCTCATATTCTGGGACAGGGGCCAACTCCTACGAGCAGTACGTC.

The chain employs TRBV2 and TRBJ2-1; the D gene is possibly TRBD1 (6 bases). The V end lost 6 bases, the J end lost 4 bases, and 16 bases lay between the germline ends. This CDR3 is 15 amino acids long. The germline CDR1 and CDR2 sequences are SNHLY and FYNNEI. The CDR3 DNA reads TGTGCCAGCAGACTAGGGGGAGCGGCGTACAATGAGCAGTTCTTC. Translation: CASRLGGAAYNEQFF.

The rearrangement links TRBV7-9 to TRBJ1-2, with D uncertain. Germline-derived CDR1 and CDR2 are SEHNR and FQNEAQ (reference sequence). V shed 5 bases and J shed 6 bases, with 16 bases lying between them. The CDR3 contains 14 residues. The CDR3 region is CASSRNAVADGYTF. CDR3 DNA: TGTGCCAGCAGCCGCAATGCCGTGGCCGATGGCTACACCTTC.

The chain is built from TRBV4-1 and TRBJ1-2, with 7 bases that match TRBD1. J gave up 4 bases and V 4 bases, and 12 bases lay outside the gene matches. CDR1 is MGHRA, CDR2 YSYEKL, per germline. The CDR3 consists of 16 residues. In nucleotides, the CDR3 is TGCGCCAGCAGCCCCAGAAATCTCACAGGGGTCTATGGCTACACCTTC. It encodes CASSPRNLTGVYGYTF.

The J gene is TRBJ1-2, the V gene TRBV19; D not certain. Per the germline V gene, CDR1 is LNHDA and CDR2 is SQIVND (reference sequence). This CDR3 is built from 15 residues. Trimming took 0 bases from V and 1 from J, leaving 9 bases between them. This chain's CDR3 is CASSIETSVNYGYTF. The CDR3, as DNA: TGTGCCAGTAGTATAGAAACCAGCGTTAACTATGGCTACACCTTC.

The chain carries TRBV19 and TRBJ2-3; no definite D call. V was trimmed by 5 bases and J by 5 bases, leaving 8 bases between them. The CDR3 has 12 residues. Germline CDR1 reads LNHDA; CDR2 reads SQIVND (reference sequence). The CDR3 region has the DNA TGTGCCAGTAGTTTTAGTGGAGATACGCAGTATTTT. Amino acid sequence: CASSFSGDTQYF.

The J gene is TRBJ2-1, the V gene TRBV9; 16 bases are a match to TRBD2. CDR1 SGDLS and CDR2 YYNGEE come from the germline V gene. CDR3 length: 17 amino acids. Losses at the gene ends were 4 bases for V and 9 bases for J; bases not matched to a gene: 10. DNA for the CDR3: TGTGCCAGCAGCTTCCCCGGGGGACTAGCGGGAGGGGGTGAGCAGTTCTTC. Encoded protein: CASSFPGGLAGGGEQFF. The full variable domain, completed using reference TRBV9 and TRBJ2-1, is DSGVTQTPKHLITATGQRVTLRCSPRSGDLSVYWYQQSLDQGLQFLIQYYNGEERAKGNILERFSAQQFPDLHSELNLSSLELGDSALYFCASSFPGGLAGGGEQFFGPGTRLTVL.

The rearrangement links TRBV28 to TRBJ1-2; 7 nucleotides align to TRBD1. Germline V gives CDR1 MDHEN, CDR2 SYDVKM. Trimming removed 6 bases from V and 4 bases from J; junction bases left unmatched: 11. The CDR3 runs to 15 residues. The CDR3 loop reads CASRSGGNGLYGYTF. The CDR3 DNA reads as TGTGCCAGCAGGTCAGGGGGAAATGGTCTCTATGGCTACACCTTC.

This clone appeared a single time. The gene calls are TRBV6-5 and TRBJ1-3; no clear D gene. Trimming pared 6 bases from V and 0 bases from J, leaving 6 bases between. The germline V gene has CDR1 MNHEY and CDR2 SVGAGI. This CDR3 has 13 residues. CDR3 region: CASRDISGNTIYF. The CDR3 DNA reads as TGTGCCAGCAGAGACATCTCTGGAAACACCATATATTTT.

This clone was observed once. The J gene is TRBJ2-1, the V gene TRBV7-9; D might be TRBD2 (5 bases). The CDR3 totals 16 residues. Germline CDR1 SEHNR, CDR2 FQNEAQ (reference sequence). Trimming took off 5 bases at V and 5 bases at J, with 19 bases between the two ends. DNA for the CDR3: TGTGCCAGCAGCCCGTCTCCGGGGTTCGTGAACAATGAGCAGTTCTTC. Translating it yields CASSPSPGFVNNEQFF.

The chain has TRBV18 and TRBJ1-3; TRBD1 matches 7 bases. V was pared by 3 bases and J by 5 bases, with 10 bases of the junction left unmatched. CDR1 is KGHSH and CDR2 is LQKENI in the germline V gene. CDR3 length: 16 amino acids. The CDR3 coding sequence is TGTGCCAGCTCACCGGTGGGACAGACCAACCGAAACACCATATATTTT. Encoded protein: CASSPVGQTNRNTIYF. Combining the CDR3 with reference TRBV18 and TRBJ1-3 gives the whole variable domain NAGVMQNPRHLVRRRGQEARLRCSPMKGHSHVYWYRQLPEEGLKFMVYLQKENIIDESGMPKERFSAEFPKEGPSILRIQQVVRGDSAAYFCASSPVGQTNRNTIYFGEGSWLTVV.

The CDR3 here is CASSASLAAGYTF. The CDR3, as DNA: TGTGCCAGCAGCGCCAGTTTGGCGGCTGGCTACACCTTC. J is TRBJ1-2 and V is TRBV9, with no clear D. This CDR3 is built from 13 residues. Trimming cost V 3 bases and J 7 bases, with 13 bases left between them. Germline V gene sequence: CDR1 SGDLS, CDR2 YYNGEE.

This chain links TRBV9 with TRBJ2-2; D may be TRBD1 (6 bases). The CDR3 extends over 15 amino acids. The V end was cut by 4 bases, the J end by 6 bases, with 16 bases between. CDR1 is SGDLS, CDR2 YYNGEE, per germline. This CDR3 reads CASSTGTLGAGELFF. CDR3 bases: TGTGCCAGCAGCACCGGGACACTCGGGGCCGGGGAGCTGTTTTTT.

CDR3 coding DNA: TGTGCCACCAGTGATCGTTCACAGGGGACCTATGGCTACACCTTC. It is translated as CATSDRSQGTYGYTF. The chain carries TRBV24-1 and TRBJ1-2; 7 nucleotides match TRBD1. Germline CDR1 reads KGHDR; CDR2 reads SFDVKD. The CDR3 runs to 15 residues. Trimming at V came to 3 bases and at J to 4 bases, leaving 7 bases not matched to a gene.

The V and J genes are TRBV28 and TRBJ1-3, with 10 bases matching TRBD1. CDR1 MDHEN and CDR2 SYDVKM come from the germline V gene. V lost 7 bases to trimming and J lost 4 bases; unmatched junction nucleotides: 10. CDR3 length equals 16 residues. The CDR3 protein is CASTPSDRGLGNTIYF. The CDR3, as DNA: TGTGCCAGCACCCCTTCCGACAGGGGGCTCGGAAACACCATATATTTT.

The rearrangement joins TRBV15 to TRBJ2-1; possible D gene TRBD1, 5 bases. The CDR3 spans 16 residues. Trimming pared 1 base from V and 4 bases from J, leaving 14 bases between. Per germline, CDR1 LNHNV and CDR2 YYDKDF (reference sequence). The CDR3 here is CATSRGWSNRYNEQFF. In nucleotides, the CDR3 is TGTGCCACCAGCAGAGGTTGGTCGAACAGGTACAATGAGCAGTTCTTC.

This sequence joins TRBV11-2 and TRBJ2-3; no firm D call. The CDR3 contains 15 residues. Trimming stripped 7 bases from V and 0 bases from J, with 14 bases between. Looked up from germline, CDR1 is SGHAT and CDR2 is FQNNGV. CDR3 nucleotides: TGTGCCAGCACCTCTAGTGCCCACAGCACAGATACGCAGTATTTT. Protein: CASTSSAHSTDTQYF. The variable domain in full, with the rest retrieved from reference TRBV11-2 and TRBJ2-3, is EAGVAQSPRYKIIEKRQSVAFWCNPISGHATLYWYQQILGQGPKLLIQFQNNGVVDDSQLPKDRFSAERLKGVDSTLKIQPAKLEDSAVYLCASTSSAHSTDTQYFGPGTRLTVL.

The V and J genes are TRBV27 and TRBJ2-4, with a possible D match to TRBD1 (7 bases). The germline CDR1 and CDR2 sequences are MNHEY and SMNVEV (reference sequence). V lost 8 bases and J lost 10, with 18 bases in between. This CDR3 region has 13 residues. Here the CDR3 DNA reads TGTGCCAGCTCGGGAGACAGGGAGAAGATTCAGTACTTC. Its translation is CASSGDREKIQYF.

This chain uses TRBV3-1 (or the pseudogene TRBV3-2) with TRBJ1-3; D unclear. CDR1 is LGHDT, CDR2 YNNKEL, per germline (reference sequence). The CDR3 loop spans 12 amino acids. The germline V and J ends were trimmed by 6 bases and 4 bases, with 7 bases remaining between them. The CDR3 bases are TGTGCCAGCAGTCCGGGAGGAAACACCATATATTTT. It translates to CASSPGGNTIYF.